The source of this TCR beta chain is a study of shared clonotypes between healthy human individuals. General study findings and limits: Naive CD4 clonotypes overlapped across a handful of donors at roughly 4.5%. Against clonotypes common to all four donors, non-shared ones had lower generation probabilities.

Deep was the level at which the assay was run. Sequencing used immunoSEQ multiplex PCR; TCRdb keeps in-frame clones, though not all of them. The profile shows some 2.3 million clones, approximately 93% of them singletons. To note about this clone: Its specificity is unknown.

Naive CD45RA+ and memory CD45RA-negative subsets were split from CD4+ cells. CDR3 length equals 15 residues. Trimming removed 5 bases from V and 2 bases from J; junction bases left unmatched: 6. Germline-derived CDR1 and CDR2 are MNHEY and SMNVEV (reference sequence). The chain uses TRBV27 and TRBJ1-5; TRBD1 matches at 7 bases. The receptor comes from a man aged 18 to 35 in good health. Some clones in this sample may be carry-over from other donors' samples. Source material: naive CD4+ T cells from PBMCs. Noted subset: CD45RA+ positively selected. The CDR3 coding sequence is TGTGCCAGCAGTCCACAGGGGTTGGGCAATCAGCCCCAGCATTTT. This encodes CASSPQGLGNQPQHF.